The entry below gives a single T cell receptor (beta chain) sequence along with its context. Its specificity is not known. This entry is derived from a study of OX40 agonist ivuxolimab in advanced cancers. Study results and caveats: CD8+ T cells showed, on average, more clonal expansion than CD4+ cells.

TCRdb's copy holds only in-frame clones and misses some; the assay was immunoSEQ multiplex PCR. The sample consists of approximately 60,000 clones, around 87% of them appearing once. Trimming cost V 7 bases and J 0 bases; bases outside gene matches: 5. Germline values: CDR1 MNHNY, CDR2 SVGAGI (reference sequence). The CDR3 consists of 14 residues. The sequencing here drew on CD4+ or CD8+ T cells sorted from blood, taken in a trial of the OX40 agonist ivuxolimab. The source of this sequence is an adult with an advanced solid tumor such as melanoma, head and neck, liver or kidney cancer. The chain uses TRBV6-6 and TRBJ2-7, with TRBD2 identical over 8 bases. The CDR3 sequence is CASKRTSSSYEQYF. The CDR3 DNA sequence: TGTGCCAGCAAAAGGACTAGCAGCTCCTACGAGCAGTACTTC.